This T cell receptor (beta chain) was identified during a study of early T cells in non-severe SARS-CoV-2 infection. Background on the study: The authors sequenced bulk RNA from unsorted whole blood, leaving chains unpaired.

MiXCR was run by TCRdb on the 5' RACE reads, yielding one entry per CDR3 protein. This sample has roughly 41,000 distinct CDR3 sequences, with roughly 4.3% found just once. To note about this clonotype: The junction departs from the called germline gene at one end, perhaps through a read error.

This CDR3 contains 14 residues. Germline CDR1 reads DFQATT; CDR2 reads SNEGSKA (reference sequence). The sequence was collected from an adult who was a healthcare worker with PCR-confirmed SARS-CoV-2 infection or an uninfected control (not recorded which). The chain has TRBV20-1 and TRBJ2-7; 9 positions match TRBD1. The sample comprised whole blood. Here the CDR3 reads CCASPGQGRYEQYF. Written as DNA, the CDR3 is TGCTGTGCTTCACCGGGACAGGGTCGATACGAGCAGTACTTC.